The present entry profiles one T cell receptor (beta chain) with its context. This record comes from a study of blood T cell repertoires in COVID-19. Turning to the study itself: The analysed material was cDNA or gDNA that came from T cells, B-cell-depleted T cells, or PBMCs.

CDR1 is LGHNA, CDR2 YSLEER, per germline. V trimming: 4 bases; J trimming: 8 bases; junction bases outside the gene matches: 5. The CDR3 loop spans 14 amino acids. Original processing methods: Using reference gene primer amplification, nucleated cell counts were estimated. Method: immunoSEQ multiplex PCR; TCRdb's copy keeps in-frame clones and lacks some. V and J calls and clone size follow that table, whereas D and trimming were derived from the DNA. The repertoire holds 350,000 to 450,000 clones, roughly 90% seen once, with 1.2% in the top ten. The V and J genes are TRBV4-3 and TRBJ1-6, with TRBD1 matching 7 bases. The specimen was peripheral blood. This TCR was recovered from a man aged 35 to 55 with acute or convalescent COVID-19. CDR3 DNA sequence: TGCGCCAGCAGCCCGCATACAGGGGATTCACCCCTCCACTTT. Residues: CASSPHTGDSPLHF.